This T cell receptor (beta chain) was identified in a study of blood T cells in healthy people across ages. In its sample, this clonotype was seen a few times. Its antigen is still unknown. Study-level points and caveats: Naive CD4+ cells and diversity were both higher in long-lived donors than in aged donors.

Primers used in a second PCR of about 7 to 12 cycles were a sample-barcoded 5' primer and a J-beta primer mix. MiXCR was run by TCRdb on the 5' RACE reads, yielding one entry per CDR3 protein. The sample carries 850,000 to 1,000,000 distinct CDR3 sequences, roughly 51% recorded once. This CDR3 contains 14 residues. V lost 8 bases and J lost 3; bases outside the gene matches: 2. The V call is TRBV12-3 or TRBV12-4, the J call TRBJ2-5, with 14 bases aligning to TRBD2. Sequences were obtained from blood. The source of this sequence is a woman between 55 and 75 years old in good health. In DNA, the CDR3 is TGTGCCAGCGCGGGACTAGCGGGAGAAGAGACCCAGTACTTC. It translates to CASAGLAGEETQYF.